This T cell receptor (beta chain) was identified during a study of cytomegalovirus exposure and HLA in healthy donors. The overall study: The study placed around 85% of its approximately 360 genotyped donors in the Caucasian-associated ancestry cluster. General study results and limits: TCR beta V- and J-gene trimming, according to a later analysis, was linked to a missense DCLRE1C variant. TCR beta sequences reportedly predicted most subjects' HLA-A and HLA-B alleles accurately.

Details on this clone: Its antigen is unknown.

Primers: 60 Vbeta forward and 13 Jbeta reverse. Repertoires were generated with immunoSEQ multiplex PCR, while TCRdb's copy carries only in-frame clones and drops some. This table has some 140,000 clones, about three quarters appearing once. The clonotype was recovered from a woman aged 40 to 50 in good health and CMV-seronegative. The sequencing input was PBMCs.

The CDR3 region has the DNA TGTGCCAGCAGCCAAGTAGGGGTCGGAAATGAGCAGTTCTTC. This gives the protein CASSQVGVGNEQFF. The chain employs TRBV14 and TRBJ2-1, with a tentative D call TRBD1 (5 bases). There are 14 residues in the CDR3. V lost 1 base and J 7 bases, leaving 11 bases between the germline ends. CDR1 is SGHDN, CDR2 FVKESK, per germline.